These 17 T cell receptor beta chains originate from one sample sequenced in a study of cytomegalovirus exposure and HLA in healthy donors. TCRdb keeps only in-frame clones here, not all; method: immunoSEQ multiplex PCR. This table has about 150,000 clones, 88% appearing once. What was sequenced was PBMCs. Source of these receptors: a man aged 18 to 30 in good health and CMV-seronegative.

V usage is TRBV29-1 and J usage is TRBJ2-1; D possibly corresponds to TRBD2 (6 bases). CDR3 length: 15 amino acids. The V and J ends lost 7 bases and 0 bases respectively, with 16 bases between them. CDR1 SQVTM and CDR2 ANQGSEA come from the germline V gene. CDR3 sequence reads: CSGVGGTPSYNEQFF. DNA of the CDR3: TGCAGCGGTGTAGGCGGGACTCCCTCCTACAATGAGCAGTTCTTC.

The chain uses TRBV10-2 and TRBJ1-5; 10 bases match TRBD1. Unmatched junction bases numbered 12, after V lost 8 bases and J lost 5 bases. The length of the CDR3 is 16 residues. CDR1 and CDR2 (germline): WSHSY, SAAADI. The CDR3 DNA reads TGCGCCAGCGGGAGTACCGGGACAGGGGCCGATCAGCCCCAGCATTTT. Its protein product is CASGSTGTGADQPQHF.

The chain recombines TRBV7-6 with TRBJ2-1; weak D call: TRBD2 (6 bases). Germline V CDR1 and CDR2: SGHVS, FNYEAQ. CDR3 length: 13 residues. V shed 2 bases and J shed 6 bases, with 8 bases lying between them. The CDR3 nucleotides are TGTGCCAGCAGCTTATCGACTAGCAATGAGCAGTTCTTC. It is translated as CASSLSTSNEQFF.

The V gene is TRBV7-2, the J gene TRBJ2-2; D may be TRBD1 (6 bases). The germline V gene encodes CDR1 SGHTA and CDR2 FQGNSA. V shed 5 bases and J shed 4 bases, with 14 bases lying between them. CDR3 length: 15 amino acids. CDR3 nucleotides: TGTGCCAGCAGCGCCTGGACAGAATTCACCGGGGAGCTGTTTTTT. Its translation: CASSAWTEFTGELFF. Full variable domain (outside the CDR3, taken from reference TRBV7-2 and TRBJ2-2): GAGVSQSPSNKVTEKGKDVELRCDPISGHTALYWYRQSLGQGLEFLIYFQGNSAPDKSGLPSDRFSAERTGGSVSTLTIQRTQQEDSAVYLCASSAWTEFTGELFFGEGSRLTVL.

The CDR3: CAINRGGFQETQYF. The CDR3 bases are TGTGCCATCAACAGGGGGGGGTTCCAAGAGACCCAGTACTTC. V and J are TRBV10-3 and TRBJ2-5, with D possibly being TRBD1 (8 bases). Germline assignment: CDR1 ENHRY and CDR2 SYGVKD. Trimming took off 7 bases at V and 1 base at J, with 13 bases between the two ends. There are 14 residues in the CDR3.

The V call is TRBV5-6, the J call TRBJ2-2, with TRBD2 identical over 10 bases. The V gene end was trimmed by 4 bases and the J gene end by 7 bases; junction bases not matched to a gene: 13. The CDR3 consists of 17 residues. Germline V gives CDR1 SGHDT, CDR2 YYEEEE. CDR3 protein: CASSPLASGGADGELFF. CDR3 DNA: TGTGCCAGCAGCCCCCTAGCGAGCGGGGGGGCTGACGGGGAGCTGTTTTTT.

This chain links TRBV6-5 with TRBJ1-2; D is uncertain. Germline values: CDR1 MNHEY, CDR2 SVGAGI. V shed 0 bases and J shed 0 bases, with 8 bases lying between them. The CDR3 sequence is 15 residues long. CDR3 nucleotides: TGTGCCAGCAGTTACTCGATCGGAGCTAACTATGGCTACACCTTC. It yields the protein CASSYSIGANYGYTF.

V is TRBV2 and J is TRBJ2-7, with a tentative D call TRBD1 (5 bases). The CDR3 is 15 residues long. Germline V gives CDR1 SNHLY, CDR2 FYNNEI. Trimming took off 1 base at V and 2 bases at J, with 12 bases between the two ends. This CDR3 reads CASSEGARVPYEQYV. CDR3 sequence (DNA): TGTGCCAGCAGTGAAGGGGCCAGGGTCCCCTACGAGCAGTACGTC.

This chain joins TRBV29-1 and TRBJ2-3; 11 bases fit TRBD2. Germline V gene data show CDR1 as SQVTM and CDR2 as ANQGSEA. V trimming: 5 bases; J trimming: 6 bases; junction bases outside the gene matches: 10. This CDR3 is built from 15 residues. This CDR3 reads CSVLRLAGHADTQYF. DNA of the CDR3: TGCAGCGTTCTTAGACTAGCGGGACATGCCGATACGCAGTATTTT.

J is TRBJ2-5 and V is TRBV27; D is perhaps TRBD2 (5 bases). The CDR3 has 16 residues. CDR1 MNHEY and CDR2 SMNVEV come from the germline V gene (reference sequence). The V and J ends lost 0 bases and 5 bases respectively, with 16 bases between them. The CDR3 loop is CASSLSRVVDLETQYF. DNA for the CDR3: TGTGCCAGCAGTTTATCGAGGGTGGTAGATCTTGAGACCCAGTACTTC.

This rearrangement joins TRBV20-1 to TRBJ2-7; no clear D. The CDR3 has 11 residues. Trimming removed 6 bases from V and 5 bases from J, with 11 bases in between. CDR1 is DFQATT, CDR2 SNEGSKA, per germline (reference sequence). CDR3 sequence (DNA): TGCAGTGCCACTTCCCGGGACGAGCAGTACTTC. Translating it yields CSATSRDEQYF.

CDR3 residues: CASSTPGYNEQFF. CDR3 bases: TGTGCCAGCAGCACGCCGGGATACAATGAGCAGTTCTTC. This sequence joins TRBV11-2 and TRBJ2-1; D may be TRBD2 (5 bases). V was trimmed by 5 bases and J by 4 bases, leaving 9 bases between them. Germline loops: CDR1 SGHAT, CDR2 FQNNGV. This CDR3 has 13 amino acids. Supplemented by reference TRBV11-2 and TRBJ2-1, the full variable domain reads EAGVAQSPRYKIIEKRQSVAFWCNPISGHATLYWYQQILGQGPKLLIQFQNNGVVDDSQLPKDRFSAERLKGVDSTLKIQPAKLEDSAVYLCASSTPGYNEQFFGPGTRLTVL.

CDR3 coding DNA: TGTGCCAGCAGTGGAAACACCCAGAACACTGAAGCTTTCTTT. Protein: CASSGNTQNTEAFF. The chain recombines TRBV25-1 with TRBJ1-1; D is unclear. Germline CDR1 is MGHDK and CDR2 is SYGVNS. Between the trimmed V and J ends, which lost 4 bases and 1 base, there was a span of 10 bases. The CDR3 runs 14 residues.

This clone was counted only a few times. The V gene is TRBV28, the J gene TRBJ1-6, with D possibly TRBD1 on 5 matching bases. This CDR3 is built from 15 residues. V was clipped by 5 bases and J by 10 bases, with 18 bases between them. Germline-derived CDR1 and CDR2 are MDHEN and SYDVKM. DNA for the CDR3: TGTGCCAGCAGTACTATCTCTCAGGGAGGCTCACCCCTCCACTTT. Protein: CASSTISQGGSPLHF.

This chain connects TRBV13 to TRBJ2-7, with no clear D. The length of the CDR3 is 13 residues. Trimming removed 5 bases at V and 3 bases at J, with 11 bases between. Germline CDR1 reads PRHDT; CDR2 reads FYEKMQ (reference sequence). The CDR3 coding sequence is TGTGCCAGCAGCCCAACCCCTATCTACGAGCAGTACTTC. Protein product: CASSPTPIYEQYF.

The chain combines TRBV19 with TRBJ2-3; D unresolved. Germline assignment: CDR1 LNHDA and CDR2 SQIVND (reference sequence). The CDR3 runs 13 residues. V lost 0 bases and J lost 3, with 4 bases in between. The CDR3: CASSIDRTDTQYF. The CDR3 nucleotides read TGTGCCAGTAGTATAGACAGGACAGATACGCAGTATTTT. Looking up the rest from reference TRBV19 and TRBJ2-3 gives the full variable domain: DGGITQSPKYLFRKEGQNVTLSCEQNLNHDAMYWYRQDPGQGLRLIYYSQIVNDFQKGDIAEGYSVSREKKESFPLTVTSAQKNPTAFYLCASSIDRTDTQYFGPGTRLTVL.

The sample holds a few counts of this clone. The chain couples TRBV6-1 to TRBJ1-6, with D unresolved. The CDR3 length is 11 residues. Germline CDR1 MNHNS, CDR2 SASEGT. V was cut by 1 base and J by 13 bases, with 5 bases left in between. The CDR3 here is CASSEVPPLHF. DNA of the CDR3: TGTGCCAGCAGTGAAGTTCCGCCCCTCCACTTT.